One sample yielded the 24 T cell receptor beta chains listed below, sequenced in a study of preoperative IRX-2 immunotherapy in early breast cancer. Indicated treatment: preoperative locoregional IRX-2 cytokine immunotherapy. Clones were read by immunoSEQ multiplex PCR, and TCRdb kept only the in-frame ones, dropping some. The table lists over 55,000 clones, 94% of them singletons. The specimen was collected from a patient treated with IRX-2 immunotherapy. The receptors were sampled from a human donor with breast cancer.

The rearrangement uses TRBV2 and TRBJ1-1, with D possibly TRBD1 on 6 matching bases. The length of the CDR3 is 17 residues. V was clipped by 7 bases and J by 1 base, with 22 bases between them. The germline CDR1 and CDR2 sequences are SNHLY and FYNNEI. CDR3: CASTRGGPDGSNTEAFF. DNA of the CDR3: TGTGCCAGCACTAGAGGGGGGCCGGACGGCTCGAACACTGAAGCTTTCTTT. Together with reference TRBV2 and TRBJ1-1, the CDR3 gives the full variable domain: EPEVTQTPSHQVTQMGQEVILRCVPISNHLYFYWYRQILGQKVEFLVSFYNNEISEKSEIFDDQFSVERPDGSNFTLKIRSTKLEDSAMYFCASTRGGPDGSNTEAFFGQGTRLTVV.

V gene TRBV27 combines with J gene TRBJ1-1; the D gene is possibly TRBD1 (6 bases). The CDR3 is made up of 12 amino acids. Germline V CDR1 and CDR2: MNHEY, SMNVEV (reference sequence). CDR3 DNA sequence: TGTGCTCGGCAGGGGTTGTACACTGAAGCTTTCTTT. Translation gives CARQGLYTEAFF.

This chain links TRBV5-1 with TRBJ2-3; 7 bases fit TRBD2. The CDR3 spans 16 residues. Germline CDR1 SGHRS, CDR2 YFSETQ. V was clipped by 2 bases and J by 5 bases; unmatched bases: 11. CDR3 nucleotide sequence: TGCGCCAGCAGCTTAAGGACTAGTCAAGTTGGAGATACGCAGTATTTT. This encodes CASSLRTSQVGDTQYF.

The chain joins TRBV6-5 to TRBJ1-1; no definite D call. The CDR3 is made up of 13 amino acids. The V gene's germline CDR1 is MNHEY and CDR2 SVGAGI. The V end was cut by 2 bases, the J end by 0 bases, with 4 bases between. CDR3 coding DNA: TGTGCCAGCAGTTACCTTTTGAACACTGAAGCTTTCTTT. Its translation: CASSYLLNTEAFF.

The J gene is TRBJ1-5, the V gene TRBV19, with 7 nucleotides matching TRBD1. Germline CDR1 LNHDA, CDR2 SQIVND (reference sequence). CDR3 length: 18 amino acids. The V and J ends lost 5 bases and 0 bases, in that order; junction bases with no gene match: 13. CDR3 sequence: CASSRRTGGLTSNQPQHF. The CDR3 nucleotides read TGTGCCAGTAGTCGCCGGACAGGCGGCCTTACTAGCAATCAGCCCCAGCATTTT.

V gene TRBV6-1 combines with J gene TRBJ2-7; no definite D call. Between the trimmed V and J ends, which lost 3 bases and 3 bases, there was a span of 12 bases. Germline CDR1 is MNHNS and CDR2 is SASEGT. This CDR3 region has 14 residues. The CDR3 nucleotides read TGTGCCAGCAGTGACGGGCCCGACTTCTACGAGCAGTACTTC. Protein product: CASSDGPDFYEQYF.

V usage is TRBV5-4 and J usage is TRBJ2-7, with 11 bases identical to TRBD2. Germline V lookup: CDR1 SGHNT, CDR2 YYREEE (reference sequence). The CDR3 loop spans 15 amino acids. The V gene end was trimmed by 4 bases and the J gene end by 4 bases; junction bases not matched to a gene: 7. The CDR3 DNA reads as TGTGCCAGCAGCACGCTAACTAGCGGGGGATACGAGCAGTACTTC. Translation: CASSTLTSGGYEQYF.

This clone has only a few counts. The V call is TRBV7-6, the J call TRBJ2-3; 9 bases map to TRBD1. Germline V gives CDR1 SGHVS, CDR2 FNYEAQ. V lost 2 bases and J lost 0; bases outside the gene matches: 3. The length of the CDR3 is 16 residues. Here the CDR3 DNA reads TGTGCCAGCAGCTTATACAGGGGGCAGAGCACAGATACGCAGTATTTT. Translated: CASSLYRGQSTDTQYF.

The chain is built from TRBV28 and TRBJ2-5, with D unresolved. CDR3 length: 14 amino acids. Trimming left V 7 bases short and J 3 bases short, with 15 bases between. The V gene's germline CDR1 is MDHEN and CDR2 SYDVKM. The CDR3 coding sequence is TGTGCCAGCACCACCTTGTTCACAAAAGAGACCCAGTACTTC. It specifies CASTTLFTKETQYF.

CDR3 nucleotide sequence: TGCAGTGCTCCTCAGGGGGGCTACACCTTC. Amino acids: CSAPQGGYTF. The chain joins TRBV20-1 to TRBJ1-2, with D maybe TRBD1 (6 bases). Trimming shortened V by 5 bases and J by 8 bases, and 9 bases separated the two germline ends. Looked up from germline, CDR1 is DFQATT and CDR2 is SNEGSKA (reference sequence). The CDR3 runs 10 residues.

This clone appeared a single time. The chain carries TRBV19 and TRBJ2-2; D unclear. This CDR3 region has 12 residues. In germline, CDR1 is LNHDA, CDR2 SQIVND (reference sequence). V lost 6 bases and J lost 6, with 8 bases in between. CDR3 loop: CASSPFAGELFF. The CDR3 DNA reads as TGTGCCAGTAGCCCTTTCGCCGGGGAGCTGTTTTTT.

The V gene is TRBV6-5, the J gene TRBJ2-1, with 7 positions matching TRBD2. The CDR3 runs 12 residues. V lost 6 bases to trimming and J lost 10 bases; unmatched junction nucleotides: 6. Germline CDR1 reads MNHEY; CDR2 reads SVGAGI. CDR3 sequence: CASRLSGTEQFF. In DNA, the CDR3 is TGTGCCAGCAGACTAAGCGGGACCGAGCAGTTCTTC.

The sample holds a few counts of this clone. The CDR3 sequence is CASSFADQPQHF. The CDR3 nucleotides are TGTGCCAGCAGCTTTGCCGATCAGCCCCAGCATTTT. The chain employs TRBV7-9 and TRBJ1-5; D ambiguous. The CDR3 has 12 amino acids. Deletions cut 3 bases from V and 5 bases from J, with 5 bases between. Germline assignment: CDR1 SEHNR and CDR2 FQNEAQ (reference sequence).

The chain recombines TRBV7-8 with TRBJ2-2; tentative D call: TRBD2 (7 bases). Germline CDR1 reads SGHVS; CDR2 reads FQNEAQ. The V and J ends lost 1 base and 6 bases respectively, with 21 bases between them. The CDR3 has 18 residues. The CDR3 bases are TGTGCCAGCAGCTTAGTGGGGCCACTTCGGGGGGCAGCCGGGGAGCTGTTTTTT. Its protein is CASSLVGPLRGAAGELFF.

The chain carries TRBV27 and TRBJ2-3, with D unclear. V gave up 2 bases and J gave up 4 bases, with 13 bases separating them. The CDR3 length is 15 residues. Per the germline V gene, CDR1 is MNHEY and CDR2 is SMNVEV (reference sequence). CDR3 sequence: CASSLILSPPDTQYF. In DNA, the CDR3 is TGTGCCAGCAGTTTAATACTGAGCCCCCCAGATACGCAGTATTTT.

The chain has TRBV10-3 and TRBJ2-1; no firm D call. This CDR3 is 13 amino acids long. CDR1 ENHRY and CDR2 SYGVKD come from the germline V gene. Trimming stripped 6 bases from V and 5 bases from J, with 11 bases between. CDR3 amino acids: CAIRLAMNNEQFF. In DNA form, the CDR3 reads TGTGCCATCAGATTGGCGATGAACAATGAGCAGTTCTTC.

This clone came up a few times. CDR3 protein: CASTRTGGGFSGYTF. The CDR3 nucleotides read TGTGCCAGCACCAGGACAGGGGGCGGTTTTAGTGGCTACACCTTC. The rearrangement joins TRBV27 to TRBJ1-2, with 11 bases matching TRBD1. This CDR3 has 15 residues. Germline CDR1 is MNHEY and CDR2 is SMNVEV (reference sequence). V lost 7 bases, J lost 7 bases, and 11 bases stayed unmatched.

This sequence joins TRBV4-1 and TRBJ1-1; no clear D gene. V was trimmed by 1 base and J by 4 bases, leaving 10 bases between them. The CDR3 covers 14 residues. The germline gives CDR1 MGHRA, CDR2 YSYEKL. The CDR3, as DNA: TGCGCCAGCAGCCAAGGTGGGAGGGTCACTGAAGCTTTCTTT. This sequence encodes CASSQGGRVTEAFF.

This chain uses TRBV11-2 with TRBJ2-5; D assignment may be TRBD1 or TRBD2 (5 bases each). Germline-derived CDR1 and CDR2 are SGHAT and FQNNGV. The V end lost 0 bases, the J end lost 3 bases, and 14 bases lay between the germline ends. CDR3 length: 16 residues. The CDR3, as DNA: TGTGCCAGCAGCTTAGAAAGCGACAGAGGGGAAGAGACCCAGTACTTC. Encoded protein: CASSLESDRGEETQYF.

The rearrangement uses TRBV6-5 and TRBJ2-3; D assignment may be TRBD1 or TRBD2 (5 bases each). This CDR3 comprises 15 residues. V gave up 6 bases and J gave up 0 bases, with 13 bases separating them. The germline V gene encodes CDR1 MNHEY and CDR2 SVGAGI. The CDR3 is CASSRGVPSTDTQYF. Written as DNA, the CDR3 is TGTGCCAGCAGCCGAGGGGTCCCGAGCACAGATACGCAGTATTTT.

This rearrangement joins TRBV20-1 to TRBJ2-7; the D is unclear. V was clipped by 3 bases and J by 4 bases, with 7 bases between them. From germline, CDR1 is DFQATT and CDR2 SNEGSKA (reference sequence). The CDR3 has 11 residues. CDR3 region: CSASENYEQYF. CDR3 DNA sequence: TGCAGTGCTAGCGAGAATTACGAGCAGTACTTC.

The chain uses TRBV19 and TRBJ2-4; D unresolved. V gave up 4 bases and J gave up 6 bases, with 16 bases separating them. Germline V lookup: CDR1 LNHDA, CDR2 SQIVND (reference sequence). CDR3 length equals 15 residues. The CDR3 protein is CASSTRRHVGNIQYF. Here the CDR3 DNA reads TGTGCCAGTAGTACCCGCCGGCACGTCGGAAACATTCAGTACTTC.

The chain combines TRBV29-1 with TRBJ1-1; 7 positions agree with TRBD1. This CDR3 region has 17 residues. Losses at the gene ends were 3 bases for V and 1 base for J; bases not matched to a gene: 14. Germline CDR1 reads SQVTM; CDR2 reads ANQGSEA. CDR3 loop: CSVDYGQGDTGNTEAFF. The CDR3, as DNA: TGCAGCGTTGATTACGGGCAGGGGGATACGGGGAACACTGAAGCTTTCTTT.

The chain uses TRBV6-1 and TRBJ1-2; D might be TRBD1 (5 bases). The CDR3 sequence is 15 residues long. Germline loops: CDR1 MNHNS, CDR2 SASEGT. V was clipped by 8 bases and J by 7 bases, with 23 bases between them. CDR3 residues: CASLPLAQRGGGYTF. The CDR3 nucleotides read TGTGCCAGCTTACCTCTCGCCCAGCGGGGCGGTGGCTACACCTTC.